This is a list of T cell receptor beta chains from one sample in a study of blood T cell repertoires in COVID-19. The repertoire was sequenced with immunoSEQ multiplex PCR; TCRdb's copy has only in-frame clones and lacks some. The sample records about 260,000 clones, approximately 87% being singletons. Material: peripheral blood. These receptors were taken from a woman between 40 and 55 years old who had recovered from COVID-19. Both conserved end residues are part of each CDR3. Each record gives: J gene, V gene, D gene, CDR3 protein. A D gene is named only where the DNA matches it firmly.

TRBJ2-1 | TRBV5-4 | . | CASRASYNEQFF
TRBJ2-1 | TRBV10-3 | . | CAIKGAGRSSYNEQFF
TRBJ2-6 | TRBV9 | TRBD1 | CASRYGTGGNVLTF
TRBJ2-5 | TRBV29-1 | . | CSVEDPRSKTQYF
TRBJ2-2 | TRBV2 | TRBD2 | CASSVGLAGGTGELFF
TRBJ2-7 | TRBV20-1 | . | CSASVGIAYEQYF
TRBJ1-1 | TRBV30 | . | CAWSVKGVAFF
TRBJ2-2 | TRBV27 | TRBD1 | CASSSGTGGTGELFF
TRBJ1-2 | TRBV7-2 | . | CASSRRGGAGYGYTF
TRBJ1-1 | TRBV6-6 | TRBD1 | CASSIDRGREF
TRBJ2-1 | TRBV25-1 | TRBD1 | CASSDLGQTLNNEQFF
TRBJ1-2 | TRBV7-9 | . | CASSLGPGVDYGYTF
TRBJ2-5 | TRBV5-1 | . | CASSLARGAVGQETQYF
TRBJ2-7 | TRBV5-4 | TRBD2 | CASSPTRGGKPYEQYF
TRBJ2-7 | TRBV27 | . | CASSARSRSSYEQYF
TRBJ1-2 | TRBV11-1 | TRBD1 | CASSQGVNYGYTF
TRBJ2-2 | TRBV6-5 | TRBD2 | CASLRGGAGTGELFF
TRBJ2-5 | TRBV5-1 | TRBD2 | CASRASGAETQYF
TRBJ2-3 | TRBV5-1 | TRBD2 | CASSLYGGASDTQYF
TRBJ1-2 | TRBV15 | . | CATSRAAGGDYGYTF
TRBJ1-1 | TRBV28 | . | CASPPRGALRGTEAFF
TRBJ2-3 | TRBV27 | . | CASSLSDPRAADTQYF
TRBJ2-7 | TRBV24-1 | . | CATSDLRDRSKTYEQYF
TRBJ2-1 | TRBV19 | TRBD1 | CASRSPGQGNEQFF
TRBJ2-2 | TRBV5-1 | . | CASSPLLGNTGELFF
TRBJ1-6 | TRBV7-2 | TRBD1 | CATAEQGWYNSPLHF
TRBJ2-1 | TRBV27 | . | CASSGVGSNEQFF
TRBJ2-3 | TRBV20-1 | . | CSASSTTDTQYF